This T cell receptor (beta chain) is from a study of CD8 T cells in ankylosing spondylitis. Study-wide findings and caveats: Earlier literature documents some of the motif variants in reactive arthritis synovial fluid and blood. Disease-linked clones bore a CD8+ phenotype, appearing relatively rarely in peripheral blood.

A remark on this clonotype: The antigen remains unidentified.

TCRdb re-analysed the 5' RACE reads in MiXCR, keeping a single row per CDR3 protein. The table includes roughly 260,000 distinct CDR3 sequences, approximately 20% detected once. Germline V gene data show CDR1 as SQVTM and CDR2 as ANQGSEA. The length of the CDR3 is 15 residues. Trimming at V came to 4 bases and at J to 4 bases, leaving 9 bases not matched to a gene. This sequence originates from a male donor with ankylosing spondylitis or in good health (not recorded which). Sequenced: blood, either unsorted or a sorted T cell fraction (not recorded which). This chain connects TRBV29-1 to TRBJ2-2; 7 positions match TRBD2. The CDR3 DNA is TGCAGCGTTGTCCCTAGCGGCGGCCTCACCGGGGAGCTGTTTTTT. This sequence encodes CSVVPSGGLTGELFF.